The 20 T cell receptor beta chains below all came from one sample that was sequenced in a study of shared clonotypes between healthy human individuals. Only in-frame clones appear in the TCRdb table, and some are missing; sequencing was by immunoSEQ multiplex PCR. The sample consists of around 700,000 clones, about three quarters of them appearing once. Sequenced sample: memory CD4+ T cells sorted from blood. Described subset: CD45RA-negative fraction. These receptors all come from a woman aged 25 to 39 in good health.

The chain employs TRBV6-1 and TRBJ1-1; D is ambiguous. Germline V CDR1 and CDR2: MNHNS, SASEGT. Trimming pared 2 bases from V and 0 bases from J, leaving 10 bases between. The CDR3 loop spans 15 amino acids. The CDR3 region is CASSEPPTLNTEAFF. The CDR3 coding sequence is TGTGCCAGCAGTGAACCACCCACTTTGAACACTGAAGCTTTCTTT.

This sequence joins TRBV4-1 and TRBJ2-1, with D possibly matching TRBD2 (5 bases). Germline V gives CDR1 MGHRA, CDR2 YSYEKL. V lost 2 bases and J 1 base, leaving 12 bases between the germline ends. The CDR3 totals 16 residues. The CDR3 region has the DNA TGCGCCAGCAGCCAATGGAAGCCGGGGTCCTACAATGAGCAGTTCTTC. It codes for CASSQWKPGSYNEQFF.

The chain couples TRBV5-6 to TRBJ2-7; 8 bases map to TRBD2. The CDR3 covers 14 residues. Germline V gives CDR1 SGHDT, CDR2 YYEEEE. Unmatched junction bases numbered 7, after V lost 2 bases and J lost 6 bases. CDR3 loop: CASSFTAGAFEQYF. Written as DNA, the CDR3 is TGTGCCAGCAGCTTTACAGCGGGAGCTTTCGAGCAGTACTTC.

This chain joins TRBV18 and TRBJ2-1, with D perhaps TRBD1 or TRBD2 (5 bases each). The CDR3 extends over 16 amino acids. CDR1 KGHSH and CDR2 LQKENI come from the germline V gene. V was trimmed by 4 bases and J by 0 bases, leaving 13 bases between them. The CDR3 loop is CASSRVGTPSYNEQFF. CDR3 in DNA: TGTGCCAGCTCACGTGTGGGGACGCCCTCCTACAATGAGCAGTTCTTC.

The chain employs TRBV28 and TRBJ2-5; D is ambiguous. Between the trimmed V and J ends, which lost 4 bases and 7 bases, there was a span of 16 bases. Germline CDR1 and CDR2: MDHEN and SYDVKM. The CDR3 has 14 residues. DNA for the CDR3: TGTGCCAGCAGTTCATTTATCCATTTGTGGACCCAGTACTTC. Its protein product is CASSSFIHLWTQYF. The full variable domain, with the rest looked up from reference TRBV28 and TRBJ2-5, is DVKVTQSSRYLVKRTGEKVFLECVQDMDHENMFWYRQDPGLGLRLIYFSYDVKMKEKGDIPEGYSVSREKKERFSLILESASTNQTSMYLCASSSFIHLWTQYFGPGTRLLVL.

The chain combines TRBV25-1 with TRBJ2-7, with 8 bases identical to TRBD1. Germline V gives CDR1 MGHDK, CDR2 SYGVNS. This CDR3 region has 16 residues. V shed 1 base and J 4 bases; nucleotides not matched to a gene: 9. CDR3 DNA: TGTGCCAGCAGTGAATCCCAGCCGGACAGGGAATACGAGCAGTACTTC. Its protein is CASSESQPDREYEQYF.

This clone was counted only a few times. The V and J genes are TRBV28 and TRBJ1-2, with D unclear. Germline CDR1 MDHEN, CDR2 SYDVKM. Trimming pared 10 bases from V and 0 bases from J, leaving 9 bases between. The CDR3 is 12 amino acids. The CDR3 protein is CAIREPNYGYTF. The CDR3 nucleotides read TGTGCCATCCGGGAGCCTAACTATGGCTACACCTTC.

This chain uses TRBV18 with TRBJ1-2; D is undetermined. V lost 3 bases, J lost 8 bases, and 19 bases lay in between. Germline assignment: CDR1 KGHSH and CDR2 LQKENI. The CDR3 is made up of 15 amino acids. The CDR3 DNA is TGTGCCAGCTCACCGGGTTTTGGACGCGAGTGGGGCTACACCTTC. Protein product: CASSPGFGREWGYTF. Drawing the rest from reference TRBV18 and TRBJ1-2, the complete variable domain is NAGVMQNPRHLVRRRGQEARLRCSPMKGHSHVYWYRQLPEEGLKFMVYLQKENIIDESGMPKERFSAEFPKEGPSILRIQQVVRGDSAAYFCASSPGFGREWGYTFGSGTRLTVV.

The table lists this clone with a few counts. The chain has TRBV10-2 and TRBJ2-7; D tentatively reads TRBD1 or TRBD2 (6 bases each). This CDR3 spans 15 amino acids. CDR1 is WSHSY, CDR2 SAAADI, per germline. With 3 bases removed from V and 6 bases from J, the gap between germline ends came to 18 bases. The CDR3 loop is CASSELGGSTGEQYF. For the CDR3, the DNA is TGCGCCAGCAGTGAATTAGGGGGGAGTACGGGCGAGCAGTACTTC.

The chain joins TRBV5-1 to TRBJ2-2; D might be TRBD2 (5 bases). Trimming removed 6 bases at V and 8 bases at J, with 11 bases between. This CDR3 comprises 12 residues. The germline gives CDR1 SGHRS, CDR2 YFSETQ. Here the CDR3 reads CASTPGIGELFF. The DNA of the CDR3 is TGCGCCAGCACCCCGGGAATAGGGGAGCTGTTTTTT.

The chain carries TRBV9 and TRBJ1-3; possible D gene TRBD1, 5 bases. The CDR3 is 16 residues long. The germline gives CDR1 SGDLS, CDR2 YYNGEE. V was pared by 3 bases and J by 2 bases, with 15 bases between. Here the CDR3 DNA reads TGTGCCAGCAGCGCCGGGGCAGGAGCTACTGGAAACACCATATATTTT. Protein product: CASSAGAGATGNTIYF. Filled out from reference TRBV9 and TRBJ1-3, the complete variable domain reads DSGVTQTPKHLITATGQRVTLRCSPRSGDLSVYWYQQSLDQGLQFLIQYYNGEERAKGNILERFSAQQFPDLHSELNLSSLELGDSALYFCASSAGAGATGNTIYFGEGSWLTVV.

This clone appeared a single time. V is TRBV7-6 and J is TRBJ1-4; 7 bases are a match to TRBD1. Losses at the gene ends were 5 bases for V and 8 bases for J; bases not matched to a gene: 11. Germline V gene data show CDR1 as SGHVS and CDR2 as FNYEAQ. The CDR3 has 15 residues. CDR3 bases: TGTGCCAGCAGCGCACTGACAGGGCCTAGAGAAAAACTGTTTTTT. Protein product: CASSALTGPREKLFF.

This clone turned up a few times. The CDR3 is CAWSVPGTMNTEAFF. In DNA form, the CDR3 reads TGTGCCTGGAGTGTACCGGGTACCATGAACACTGAAGCTTTCTTT. V and J are TRBV30 and TRBJ1-1, with D uncertain. Germline V gene lookup returns CDR1 GTSNPN and CDR2 SVGIG (reference sequence). The V gene lost 0 bases and the J gene lost 0 bases, with 11 bases spanning the gap. The CDR3 covers 15 residues.

V is TRBV29-1 and J is TRBJ1-1; D gene uncertain. The CDR3 runs 13 residues. In germline, CDR1 is SQVTM, CDR2 ANQGSEA. V shed 6 bases and J shed 4 bases, with 15 bases lying between them. CDR3 loop: CSVRESSITEAFF. CDR3 nucleotides: TGCAGCGTGAGGGAGTCCTCGATCACTGAAGCTTTCTTT.

This rearrangement joins TRBV4-2 to TRBJ2-7; 10 nucleotides agree with TRBD1. Germline V gene data show CDR1 as LGHNA and CDR2 as YNFKEQ. This CDR3 comprises 16 residues. The J segment lost 1 base and the V segment lost 0 bases, leaving 3 bases of the junction unmatched. CDR3: CASSQDRGQGSYEQYF. DNA of the CDR3: TGTGCCAGCAGCCAAGATCGGGGACAGGGGTCCTACGAGCAGTACTTC.

The chain couples TRBV2 to TRBJ1-5, with D possibly matching TRBD1 (5 bases). Germline V gene data show CDR1 as SNHLY and CDR2 as FYNNEI. CDR3 length: 15 residues. V dropped 8 bases and J dropped 2 bases, with 16 bases sitting between them. CDR3 in DNA: TGTGCCAGCCTAGCGTCCCAGGGTGGCAATCAGCCCCAGCATTTT. It is translated as CASLASQGGNQPQHF.

This sequence joins TRBV28 and TRBJ1-4; D is perhaps TRBD1 (5 bases). Trimming stripped 6 bases from V and 5 bases from J, with 16 bases between. This CDR3 has 15 amino acids. CDR1 is MDHEN and CDR2 is SYDVKM in the germline V gene. The CDR3: CASRPLGGVNEKLFF. CDR3 coding DNA: TGTGCCAGCAGACCCCTCGGGGGGGTGAATGAAAAACTGTTTTTT. The full variable domain, completed using reference TRBV28 and TRBJ1-4, is DVKVTQSSRYLVKRTGEKVFLECVQDMDHENMFWYRQDPGLGLRLIYFSYDVKMKEKGDIPEGYSVSREKKERFSLILESASTNQTSMYLCASRPLGGVNEKLFFGSGTQLSVL.

V and J are TRBV4-2 and TRBJ2-7; D possibly corresponds to TRBD2 (5 bases). CDR1 LGHNA and CDR2 YNFKEQ come from the germline V gene. The CDR3 extends over 16 amino acids. V lost 1 base, J lost 0 bases, and 13 bases lay in between. The CDR3 region is CASSQVEDWTSYEQYF. In DNA, the CDR3 is TGTGCCAGCAGCCAAGTAGAGGACTGGACCTCCTACGAGCAGTACTTC.

The chain has TRBV2 and TRBJ2-7; 7 positions agree with TRBD2. The trim removed 4 bases at V and 1 base at J, leaving 4 bases unmatched. There are 14 residues in the CDR3. Per germline, CDR1 SNHLY and CDR2 FYNNEI. The CDR3 reads CASSARLASYEQYF. The CDR3 nucleotides read TGTGCCAGCAGTGCAAGACTAGCTTCCTACGAGCAGTACTTC.

The rearrangement links TRBV7-9 to TRBJ2-3; D is unclear. Germline V CDR1 and CDR2: SEHNR, FQNEAQ (reference sequence). CDR3 length equals 13 residues. The V and J ends lost 1 base and 3 bases respectively, with 5 bases between them. The CDR3 DNA reads as TGTGCCAGCAGCTTAGTGGGGACAGATACGCAGTATTTT. Protein sequence: CASSLVGTDTQYF. Full variable domain (outside the CDR3, taken from reference TRBV7-9 and TRBJ2-3): DTGVSQNPRHKITKRGQNVTFRCDPISEHNRLYWYRQTLGQGPEFLTYFQNEAQLEKSRLLSDRFSAERPKGSFSTLEIQRTEQGDSAMYLCASSLVGTDTQYFGPGTRLTVL.